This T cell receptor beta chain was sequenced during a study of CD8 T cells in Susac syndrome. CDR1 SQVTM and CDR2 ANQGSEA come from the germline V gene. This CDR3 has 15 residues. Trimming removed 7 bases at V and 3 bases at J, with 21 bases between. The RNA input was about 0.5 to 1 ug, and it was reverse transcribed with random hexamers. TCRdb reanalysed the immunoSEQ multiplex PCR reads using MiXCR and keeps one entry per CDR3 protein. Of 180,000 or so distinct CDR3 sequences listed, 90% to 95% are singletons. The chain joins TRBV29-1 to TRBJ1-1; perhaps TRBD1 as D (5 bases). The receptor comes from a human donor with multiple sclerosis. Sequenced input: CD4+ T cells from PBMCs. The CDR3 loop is CSAPAKGFSDTEAFF. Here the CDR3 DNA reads TGCAGCGCCCCTGCTAAGGGGTTTTCTGACACTGAAGCTTTCTTT.